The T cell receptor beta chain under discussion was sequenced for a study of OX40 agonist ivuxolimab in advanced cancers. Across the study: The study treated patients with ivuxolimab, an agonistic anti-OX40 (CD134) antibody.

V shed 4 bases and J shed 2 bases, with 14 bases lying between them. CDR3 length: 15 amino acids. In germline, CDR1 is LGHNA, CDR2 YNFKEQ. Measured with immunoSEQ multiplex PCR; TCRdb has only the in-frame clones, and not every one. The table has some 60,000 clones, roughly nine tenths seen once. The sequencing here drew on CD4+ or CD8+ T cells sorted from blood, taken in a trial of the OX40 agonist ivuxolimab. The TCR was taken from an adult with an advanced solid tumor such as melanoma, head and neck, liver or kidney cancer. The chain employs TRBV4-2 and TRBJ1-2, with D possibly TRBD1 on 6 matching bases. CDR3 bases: TGTGCCAGCAGCCTAAGTGGGGGGGGCAACTATGGCTACACCTTC. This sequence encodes CASSLSGGGNYGYTF.